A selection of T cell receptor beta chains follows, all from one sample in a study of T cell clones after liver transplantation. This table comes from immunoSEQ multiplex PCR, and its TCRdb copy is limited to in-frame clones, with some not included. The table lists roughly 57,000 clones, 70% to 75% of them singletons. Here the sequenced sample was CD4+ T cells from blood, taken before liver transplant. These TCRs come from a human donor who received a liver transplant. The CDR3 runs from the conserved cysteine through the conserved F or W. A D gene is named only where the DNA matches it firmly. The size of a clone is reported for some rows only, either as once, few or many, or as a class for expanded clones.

CASSLDRGPRVDTQYF TGCGCCAGCAGCTTGGACAGGGGGCCCCGGGTAGATACGCAGTATTTT TRBJ2-3 - 16 TRBD1 TRBV5-1
CASSPSNPNYGYTF TGTGCCAGCAGCCCTAGCAACCCTAACTATGGCTACACCTTC TRBJ1-2 - 14 - TRBV4-2
CASSESPSWPMNTEAFF TGTGCCAGCAGTGAGTCCCCTTCGTGGCCAATGAACACTGAAGCTTTCTTT TRBJ1-1 - 17 - TRBV25-1
CASSFQGGETQYF TGTGCCAGCAGTTTCCAAGGAGGGGAGACCCAGTACTTC TRBJ2-5 - 13 - TRBV2
CASSLGGAGGPADTQYF TGTGCCAGCAGCTTGGGTGGTGCGGGGGGGCCCGCAGATACGCAGTATTTT TRBJ2-3 once 17 TRBD2 TRBV5-4
CASRGQGLYEQYF TGTGCCAGCCGGGGACAGGGGCTCTACGAGCAGTACTTC TRBJ2-7 - 13 TRBD1 TRBV27
CASRPGVTGELFF TGTGCCAGTCGTCCCGGGGTCACCGGGGAGCTGTTTTTT TRBJ2-2 - 13 - TRBV19
CSIYRMGAQGYTF TGCAGCATCTACAGAATGGGGGCGCAAGGCTACACCTTC TRBJ1-2 - 13 - TRBV29-1
CASSFRTGDTEAFF TGCGCCAGCAGCTTCCGGACAGGGGACACTGAAGCTTTCTTT TRBJ1-1 - 14 TRBD1 TRBV5-1
CASSPNHRGGTDTQYF TGCGCCAGCAGCCCGAACCACAGGGGTGGCACAGATACGCAGTATTTT TRBJ2-3 - 16 TRBD1 TRBV5-1
CSGQATGGNEQFF TGCAGCGGCCAAGCTACAGGTGGGAATGAGCAGTTCTTC TRBJ2-1 - 13 - TRBV29-1
CASSSGQGAHGYTF TGTGCCAGCAGTTCCGGACAGGGGGCCCATGGCTACACCTTC TRBJ1-2 - 14 TRBD1 TRBV28
CASSFALRELTYEQYF TGTGCCAGCAGTTTTGCCCTGAGGGAGCTTACCTACGAGCAGTACTTC TRBJ2-7 once 16 - TRBV28
CASSEGGDGYTF TGTGCCAGCAGTGAAGGGGGGGATGGCTACACCTTC TRBJ1-2 - 12 - TRBV2
CASSPPTANSPLHF TGTGCCAGCTCACCCCCGACAGCTAATTCACCCCTCCACTTT TRBJ1-6 few 14 - TRBV18
CAISAQGQSSYEQYF TGTGCCATCAGCGCTCAGGGGCAAAGCTCCTACGAGCAGTACTTC TRBJ2-7 - 15 - TRBV10-3
CASGGQEHNEKLFF TGTGCTAGTGGGGGACAGGAACACAATGAAAAACTGTTTTTT TRBJ1-4 many 14 TRBD1 TRBV12-5
CASSPRDSPSGELFF TGTGCCAGCAGCCCCCGGGACTCCCCCTCTGGGGAGCTGTTTTTT TRBJ2-2 - 15 - TRBV7-6
CASSAAGVAQDTQYF TGTGCCAGCAGCGCCGCGGGGGTAGCCCAAGATACGCAGTATTTT TRBJ2-3 few 15 TRBD2 TRBV5-4
CASSAGTSGGLGSDTQYF TGTGCCAGCAGCGCCGGGACTAGCGGGGGCCTCGGGTCAGATACGCAGTATTTT TRBJ2-3 - 18 TRBD2 TRBV9
CATAGTPNYEQYF TGCGCCACCGCCGGGACTCCCAACTACGAGCAGTACTTC TRBJ2-7 medium-sized 13 - TRBV10-2
CASSPRSQGSYGYTF TGTGCCAGCTCACCACGGTCACAGGGGAGCTATGGCTACACCTTC TRBJ1-2 - 15 TRBD1 TRBV18
CASRKGGRNTEAFF TGTGCCAGCCGAAAAGGGGGCAGGAACACTGAAGCTTTCTTT TRBJ1-1 - 14 TRBD1 TRBV28
CASSVVVGGGSGNEQFF TGTGCCAGCAGCGTAGTCGTGGGCGGGGGCTCGGGCAATGAGCAGTTCTTC TRBJ2-1 - 17 - TRBV9
CASSIAATGDYNEQFF TGTGCCAGTAGTATAGCGGCGACAGGGGATTACAATGAGCAGTTCTTC TRBJ2-1 - 16 TRBD1 TRBV19
CASSQCRDSIGSPLHF TGCGCCAGCAGTCAATGCCGGGACTCTATAGGGTCACCCCTCCACTTT TRBJ1-6 few 16 - TRBV23-1
CASSVADRGRSYTF TGTGCCAGCAGCGTGGCGGACAGGGGGCGCAGCTACACCTTC TRBJ1-2 - 14 TRBD1 TRBV9
CASSRLAGDNEQFF TGTGCCAGCAGTCGACTAGCGGGGGACAATGAGCAGTTCTTC TRBJ2-1 - 14 TRBD2 TRBV28
CASSLAGRGQQPQHF TGTGCCAGCAGCTTAGCTGGGCGGGGTCAGCAGCCCCAGCATTTT TRBJ1-5 - 15 - TRBV7-2
CASSLRGIKFNEQFF TGTGCCAGCAGTTTACGCGGGATAAAGTTCAATGAGCAGTTCTTC TRBJ2-1 - 15 - TRBV27
CATGQGGADTQYF TGTGCCACGGGACAGGGGGGCGCAGATACGCAGTATTTT TRBJ2-3 - 13 TRBD1 TRBV19
CAISEGTPDEAFF TGTGCCATCAGTGAAGGGACACCAGATGAAGCTTTCTTT TRBJ1-1 - 13 - TRBV10-3
CASSERARGEQYF TGCGCCAGCAGTGAGAGGGCTCGGGGCGAGCAGTACTTC TRBJ2-7 many 13 - TRBV10-2
CASSFLPWTGLYEQYF TGTGCCAGCAGTTTCCTACCATGGACAGGGCTGTACGAGCAGTACTTC TRBJ2-7 - 16 TRBD1 TRBV28
CASSVATGSGDIQYF TGTGCCAGCAGCGTAGCTACGGGGAGCGGGGACATTCAGTACTTC TRBJ2-4 - 15 TRBD2 TRBV9
CASSLVGGGTNIQYF TGTGCCAGCAGCTTAGTCGGCGGGGGGACCAACATTCAGTACTTC TRBJ2-4 few 15 TRBD2 TRBV11-2
CASGFVGGVQPQHF TGTGCCAGTGGATTCGTGGGGGGGGTTCAGCCCCAGCATTTT TRBJ1-5 - 14 - TRBV19
CASSGQRSNTEAFF TGTGCCAGCAGTGGACAGAGATCGAACACTGAAGCTTTCTTT TRBJ1-1 once 14 - TRBV2
CASSLALENEQFF TGTGCCAGCAGCTTAGCACTAGAGAATGAGCAGTTCTTC TRBJ2-1 - 13 - TRBV7-2
CASGISGPSNEQFF TGTGCCAGCGGAATCAGCGGGCCCAGCAATGAGCAGTTCTTC TRBJ2-1 - 14 - TRBV6-1
CASSASLNQGNQPQHF TGTGCCAGCAGCGCCTCTCTGAATCAGGGGAATCAGCCCCAGCATTTT TRBJ1-5 - 16 - TRBV7-9
CASSVEAYSTEAFF TGTGCCAGCAGCGTAGAAGCCTATAGCACTGAAGCTTTCTTT TRBJ1-1 many 14 - TRBV9
CASRAQGSGANVLTF TGTGCCAGCAGGGCACAGGGAAGTGGGGCCAACGTCCTGACTTTC TRBJ2-6 - 15 - TRBV28
CASSPGQNSPLHF TGCGCCAGCAGCCCGGGACAGAATTCACCCCTCCACTTT TRBJ1-6 - 13 TRBD1 TRBV5-1
CASSPSGNYGYTF TGTGCCAGCTCACCAAGCGGGAACTATGGCTACACCTTC TRBJ1-2 - 13 - TRBV18
CASSAPGTSGGANIQYF TGTGCCAGCAGCGCCCCCGGGACTAGCGGGGGGGCGAACATTCAGTACTTC TRBJ2-4 - 17 TRBD2 TRBV9
CASSPRGGEYNQPQHF TGTGCCAGCAGTCCAAGGGGAGGCGAATACAATCAGCCCCAGCATTTT TRBJ1-5 few 16 - TRBV28
CASSLDRVENTGELFF TGTGCCAGCAGCTTAGACAGGGTCGAGAACACCGGGGAGCTGTTTTTT TRBJ2-2 once 16 - TRBV7-7
CASSLRDRGGEQYF TGTGCCAGCAGCCTCCGGGACAGGGGTGGCGAGCAGTACTTC TRBJ2-7 - 14 TRBD1 TRBV5-8
CASSYSDRGGSEQYF TGTGCCAGCAGTTACTCCGACCGGGGAGGCTCCGAGCAGTACTTC TRBJ2-7 - 15 - TRBV6-5
CASSYRPPRDTEAFF TGTGCCAGCAGCTACCGGCCGCCCAGGGACACTGAAGCTTTCTTT TRBJ1-1 - 15 - TRBV7-9
CASRETGGTEAFF TGTGCCAGCAGGGAAACAGGGGGCACTGAAGCTTTCTTT TRBJ1-1 - 13 TRBD1 TRBV6-5
CASSQDSYSTDTQYF TGTGCCAGCAGCCAAGATTCCTATAGCACAGATACGCAGTATTTT TRBJ2-3 - 15 - TRBV4-2
CSVQQGGNQPQHF TGCAGCGTTCAACAGGGAGGGAATCAGCCCCAGCATTTT TRBJ1-5 - 13 - TRBV29-1
CASRVNTEAFF TGTGCCAGCCGCGTGAACACTGAAGCTTTCTTT TRBJ1-1 - 11 - TRBV28
CASMGQGYNEQFF TGTGCCAGTATGGGACAGGGGTACAATGAGCAGTTCTTC TRBJ2-1 - 13 TRBD1 TRBV19
CASSEGYRGGNTEAFF TGTGCCAGCAGTGAAGGGTATAGAGGGGGGAACACTGAAGCTTTCTTT TRBJ1-1 once 16 - TRBV2
CASSSLGGAQSPLHF TGTGCCAGCAGCTCCCTGGGGGGGGCGCAGTCACCCCTCCACTTT TRBJ1-6 few 15 - TRBV7-3
CASTPGGAMHF TGTGCCAGCACCCCGGGGGGGGCGATGCACTTC TRBJ2-7 - 11 TRBD2 TRBV5-5
CASSVGQGAGANVLTF TGCGCCAGCAGTGTGGGCCAGGGGGCGGGGGCCAACGTCCTGACTTTC TRBJ2-6 - 16 TRBD1 TRBV10-2